Only a few counts were recorded for the clone carrying this T cell receptor beta chain. The source of the sample is a study of cytomegalovirus exposure and HLA in healthy donors. PCR employed 60 Vbeta and 13 Jbeta primers. Clones were read by immunoSEQ multiplex PCR, and TCRdb kept only the in-frame ones, dropping some. Of about 180,000 clones in the sample, 82% were seen once. V shed 0 bases and J 4 bases; nucleotides not matched to a gene: 6. This CDR3 contains 16 residues. The germline CDR1 and CDR2 sequences are SGDLS and YYNGEE. Input material: PBMCs. The chain carries TRBV9 and TRBJ2-3; 9 nucleotides agree with TRBD2. The receptor's source is a middle-aged man in good health and CMV-seronegative. The CDR3 spells CASSVDVSGGADTQYF. CDR3 bases: TGTGCCAGCAGCGTAGATGTTAGCGGGGGCGCAGATACGCAGTATTTT. Using reference TRBV9 and TRBJ2-3 for the parts outside the CDR3, the full variable domain is DSGVTQTPKHLITATGQRVTLRCSPRSGDLSVYWYQQSLDQGLQFLIQYYNGEERAKGNILERFSAQQFPDLHSELNLSSLELGDSALYFCASSVDVSGGADTQYFGPGTRLTVL.